Each of the 21 T cell receptor beta chains below was sequenced from the same sample in a study of persistence of HIV-infected CD4 T cells. No antigen has been identified for these receptors. The immunoSEQ assay was version 4, run in survey mode. Assay used: immunoSEQ multiplex PCR; TCRdb lists only in-frame clones, some missing. The sample has about 45,000 clones; about 89% are singletons. Cells were stimulated nonspecifically with anti-CD3/anti-CD28 magnetic beads. Responding CD4+ T cells were sorted by upregulation of both CD40 ligand and CD69. Sequenced here: CD4+ T cells sorted from PBMCs after roughly 20-hour stimulation, sampled from a patient who received antiretroviral therapy. These receptors all stem from an adult man with HIV who was CMV-seropositive.

The rearrangement uses TRBV7-9 and TRBJ2-7, with TRBD2 matching 14 bases. J gave up 3 bases and V 5 bases, and 6 bases lay outside the gene matches. The V gene's germline CDR1 is SEHNR and CDR2 FQNEAQ (reference sequence). This CDR3 comprises 16 residues. The CDR3 spells CASSTGTSGGFYEQYF. The CDR3 region has the DNA TGTGCCAGCAGCACCGGGACTAGCGGGGGCTTCTACGAGCAGTACTTC.

This chain uses TRBV3-1 (or the pseudogene TRBV3-2) with TRBJ2-1, with unresolved D. Germline V CDR1 and CDR2: LGHDT, YNNKEL (reference sequence). V was clipped by 0 bases and J by 9 bases, with 9 bases between them. The CDR3 is 13 residues long. The CDR3 bases are TGTGCCAGCAGCCAAGATATGGTTCCTGAGCAGTTCTTC. This codes for CASSQDMVPEQFF.

The chain links TRBV7-3 to TRBJ2-1; the match to TRBD2 covers 8 bases. The germline V gene has CDR1 SGHTA and CDR2 FQGTGA. The V segment lost 4 bases and the J segment 2 bases; nucleotides outside the gene matches: 10. This CDR3 comprises 17 residues. CDR3 residues: CASSSPGGRGAYNEQFF. The CDR3, as DNA: TGTGCCAGCAGCTCGCCGGGCGGGCGGGGGGCCTACAATGAGCAGTTCTTC.

This clone appeared a single time. The V and J genes are TRBV5-1 and TRBJ1-5; the D gene is possibly TRBD1 (5 bases). The CDR3 runs to 15 residues. V dropped 5 bases and J dropped 8 bases, with 20 bases sitting between them. From germline, CDR1 is SGHRS and CDR2 YFSETQ. The DNA of the CDR3 is TGCGCCAGCAGAAAAGGGACGGACCCGCAAGAGCCCCAGCATTTT. The encoded protein is CASRKGTDPQEPQHF.

This chain links TRBV20-1 with TRBJ2-7; 7 bases line up with TRBD1. This CDR3 region has 15 residues. Germline values: CDR1 DFQATT, CDR2 SNEGSKA (reference sequence). V was clipped by 3 bases and J by 2 bases; unmatched bases: 10. The CDR3 sequence is CSASRARQGAYEQYF. CDR3 sequence (DNA): TGCAGTGCTAGTAGGGCCAGGCAGGGGGCCTACGAGCAGTACTTC.

This chain joins TRBV12-2 and TRBJ1-6. TRBV12-2 constitutes a pseudogene. This CDR3 contains 10 residues. Written as DNA, the CDR3 is TGTGCAAGTCTCCCACCCCCCCTCCACTTT. Its protein product is CASLPPPLHF.

This chain uses TRBV7-6 with TRBJ2-2; 7 bases agree with TRBD2. CDR1 SGHVS and CDR2 FNYEAQ come from the germline V gene. Trimming at V came to 5 bases and at J to 1 base, leaving 7 bases not matched to a gene. There are 16 residues in the CDR3. The CDR3 coding sequence is TGTGCCAGCAGCCCCGGAAGGACTAGGAACACCGGGGAGCTGTTTTTT. It translates to CASSPGRTRNTGELFF.

The chain joins TRBV3-1 (or the pseudogene TRBV3-2) to TRBJ2-7, with 12 bases matching TRBD1. The V segment lost 5 bases and the J segment 5 bases; nucleotides outside the gene matches: 10. CDR1 is LGHDT, CDR2 YNNKEL, per germline (reference sequence). The CDR3 spans 16 residues. As DNA, the CDR3 is TGTGCCAGCAGCAATCTAGCCGGGACAGGGGGCGACGAGCAGTACTTC. Residues: CASSNLAGTGGDEQYF.

This sequence joins TRBV6-1 and TRBJ1-6, with D maybe TRBD1 (5 bases). In germline, CDR1 is MNHNS, CDR2 SASEGT. This CDR3 region has 15 residues. Trimming cost V 5 bases and J 6 bases, with 14 bases left between them. CDR3 sequence: CASSNRETANSPLHF. The CDR3 coding sequence is TGTGCCAGCAGTAATAGGGAGACAGCTAATTCACCCCTCCACTTT.

The chain has TRBV2 and TRBJ2-3, with 7 bases aligning to TRBD2. This CDR3 comprises 14 residues. The J segment lost 8 bases and the V segment lost 2 bases, leaving 7 bases of the junction unmatched. Germline V lookup: CDR1 SNHLY, CDR2 FYNNEI. The CDR3: CASSESIPSGTQYF. In nucleotides, the CDR3 is TGTGCCAGCAGTGAATCAATTCCTAGCGGTACGCAGTATTTT.

The gene calls are TRBV19 and TRBJ2-7; D ambiguous. The ends were cut back, 8 bases at V and 3 bases at J, with 8 bases in the middle. The CDR3 spans 11 residues. Germline lookup yields CDR1 LNHDA and CDR2 SQIVND (reference sequence). This CDR3 is CASDDGYEQYF. The DNA for the CDR3 is TGTGCCAGTGATGATGGCTACGAGCAGTACTTC. Together with reference TRBV19 and TRBJ2-7, the CDR3 gives the full variable domain: DGGITQSPKYLFRKEGQNVTLSCEQNLNHDAMYWYRQDPGQGLRLIYYSQIVNDFQKGDIAEGYSVSREKKESFPLTVTSAQKNPTAFYLCASDDGYEQYFGPGTRLTVT.

V and J are TRBV27 and TRBJ2-6, with 7 bases fitting TRBD1. This CDR3 region has 19 residues. Germline CDR1 and CDR2: MNHEY and SMNVEV (reference sequence). J lost 0 bases, V lost 6 bases, and 14 bases had no gene match. Written as DNA, the CDR3 is TGTGCCAGCAGCCCCATACAGGGGAGATCGCACTCTGGGGCCAACGTCCTGACTTTC. As protein: CASSPIQGRSHSGANVLTF. Filled out from reference TRBV27 and TRBJ2-6, the complete variable domain reads EAQVTQNPRYLITVTGKKLTVTCSQNMNHEYMSWYRQDPGLGLRQIYYSMNVEVTDKGDVPEGYKVSRKEKRNFPLILESPSPNQTSLYFCASSPIQGRSHSGANVLTFGAGSRLTVL.

The chain recombines TRBV5-1 with TRBJ2-6; TRBD1 agrees at 10 bases. The CDR3 is made up of 18 amino acids. CDR1 is SGHRS and CDR2 is YFSETQ in the germline V gene. V dropped 0 bases and J dropped 4; count of bases not matched to a gene: 7. CDR3 protein: CASSLAGTGALGANVLTF. DNA of the CDR3: TGCGCCAGCAGCTTGGCCGGGACAGGGGCCCTCGGGGCCAACGTCCTGACTTTC.

This rearrangement joins TRBV28 to TRBJ1-1, with D unresolved. The germline V gene encodes CDR1 MDHEN and CDR2 SYDVKM. There are 14 residues in the CDR3. Trimming removed 6 bases from V and 8 bases from J, with 19 bases in between. The DNA for the CDR3 is TGTGCCAGCAGCTCCCCAACCTTCGGTTGGGAAGCTTTCTTT. Translating gives CASSSPTFGWEAFF.

V usage is TRBV2 and J usage is TRBJ2-5; D may be TRBD1 or TRBD2 (5 bases each). CDR1 and CDR2 from the germline V gene are SNHLY and FYNNEI. The CDR3 runs to 14 residues. V lost 4 bases, J lost 7 bases, and 16 bases lay in between. The DNA of the CDR3 is TGTGCCAGCAGTGGGGACGGACGGAGAGTGACCCAGTACTTC. Protein sequence: CASSGDGRRVTQYF.

The chain recombines TRBV2 with TRBJ1-5; no reliable D call. V was shortened by 7 bases and J by 1 base, with 11 bases between the two germline ends. Looked up from germline, CDR1 is SNHLY and CDR2 is FYNNEI. The CDR3 runs to 14 residues. The CDR3 is CASTDEASNQPQHF. The CDR3 region has the DNA TGTGCCAGCACAGACGAGGCAAGCAATCAGCCCCAGCATTTT.

The chain is built from TRBV6-6 and TRBJ2-7; tentative D call: TRBD1 (5 bases). Germline V gene data show CDR1 as MNHNY and CDR2 as SVGAGI (reference sequence). Between the trimmed V and J ends, which lost 0 bases and 2 bases, there was a span of 11 bases. The CDR3 spans 15 residues. CDR3 amino acids: CASSYSPVQAYEQYF. The CDR3 DNA reads as TGTGCCAGCAGTTACTCGCCCGTACAGGCCTACGAGCAGTACTTC.

This chain joins TRBV10-3 and TRBJ2-7; 11 bases agree with TRBD1. Trimming took 5 bases from V and 7 from J; bases not matched to a gene: 7. CDR3 length: 14 residues. In germline, CDR1 is ENHRY, CDR2 SYGVKD. The CDR3 protein is CAISTGTGGWEQYF. The CDR3 DNA reads as TGTGCCATCAGTACCGGGACAGGGGGTTGGGAGCAGTACTTC.

This clone was detected only once. The chain recombines TRBV7-3 with TRBJ1-6; 12 nucleotides align to TRBD1. Germline V gene data show CDR1 as SGHTA and CDR2 as FQGTGA. V was pared by 4 bases and J by 5 bases, with 6 bases of the junction left unmatched. This CDR3 is built from 17 residues. The CDR3 reads CASSSGQGAYDNSPLHF. In nucleotides, the CDR3 is TGTGCCAGCAGCTCGGGACAGGGGGCTTATGATAATTCACCCCTCCACTTT.

The gene calls are TRBV7-3 and TRBJ2-1; D possibly matches TRBD1 or TRBD2 (5 bases each). Germline CDR1 SGHTA, CDR2 FQGTGA. Trimming took 2 bases from V and 9 from J, leaving 11 bases between them. CDR3 length: 13 amino acids. The CDR3 nucleotides are TGTGCCAGCAGCTTACAGTCTGGGGGTGAGCAGTTCTTC. Its translation is CASSLQSGGEQFF.

V and J are TRBV5-1 and TRBJ2-3, with 7 bases fitting TRBD1. The CDR3 has 19 residues. Trimming cost V 4 bases and J 2 bases; bases outside gene matches: 19. CDR1 is SGHRS, CDR2 YFSETQ, per germline. CDR3 in amino acids: CASSGGLLTDRTYTDTQYF. The CDR3 DNA reads as TGCGCCAGCAGCGGCGGGCTTCTAACGGACAGGACTTACACAGATACGCAGTATTTT.